The rows below give T cell receptor beta chains drawn from one sample of a study of T cell responses to AZD1222 COVID-19 vaccine. The protocol was immunoSEQ multiplex PCR, while the TCRdb copy is restricted to in-frame clones and leaves out a portion. This table holds some 150,000 clones, 90% to 95% found once. The sample consisted of peripheral blood, taken 28 days after the second AZD1222 dose. Receptors were obtained from an adult who received the AZD1222 COVID-19 vaccine. Both conserved end residues are part of each CDR3. Each record gives: clone size, V gene, D gene, J gene, CDR3 DNA, CDR3 protein. A D gene is named only where the DNA matches it firmly. Expanded clones get a size class; other rows say once, few or many, or leave the size out.

-	TRBV6-5	-	TRBJ1-1	TGTGCCAGTCGGACGGATTACATGAACACTGAAGCTTTCTTT	CASRTDYMNTEAFF
-	TRBV10-1	-	TRBJ1-5	TGCGCCAGCAGTGAGTTCCAGCGATCAAGAAATCAGCCCCAGCATTTT	CASSEFQRSRNQPQHF
-	TRBV30	TRBD1	TRBJ1-4	TGTGCCTTGATGGACAGGGCCGGCGGGGGAAGCGAAAAACTGTTTTTT	CALMDRAGGGSEKLFF
-	TRBV5-5	-	TRBJ2-7	TGTGCCAGCAGCCCTTGGGGGCGCGAGCAGTACTTC	CASSPWGREQYF
-	TRBV3-1/TRBV3-2	-	TRBJ2-6	TGTGCCAGCAGCCAAGGGGCCAACTCTGGGGCCAACGTCCTGACTTTC	CASSQGANSGANVLTF
-	TRBV9	TRBD1	TRBJ2-7	TGTGCCAGCGGACAGGGGACCTACGAGCAGTACTTC	CASGQGTYEQYF
-	TRBV5-1	-	TRBJ1-5	TGCGCCAGCAAACAATACATAGGCAATCAGCCCCAGCATTTT	CASKQYIGNQPQHF
-	TRBV4-3	-	TRBJ1-6	TGCGCCAGCAGCTCCTCCAGCCGGGGTATGGGTTCACCCCTCCACTTT	CASSSSSRGMGSPLHF
-	TRBV28	-	TRBJ1-5	TGTGCCAGCGGCGGCAATCAGCCCCAGCATTTT	CASGGNQPQHF
-	TRBV20-1	TRBD2	TRBJ2-1	TGCAGTGCAAGTCTAGCGGGAAGACCCAATGAGCAGTTCTTC	CSASLAGRPNEQFF
-	TRBV28	-	TRBJ1-2	TGTGCCAGCAGGTGGGACAATAACTATGGCTACACCTTC	CASRWDNNYGYTF
-	TRBV7-6	-	TRBJ1-2	TGTGCCAGCAGCTTAGCTCCGCGAACCAACAGAGGAAACTATGGCTACACCTTC	CASSLAPRTNRGNYGYTF
-	TRBV6-5	TRBD1	TRBJ1-4	TGTGCCAGCAGTTCACAGGGGGGGAGTAAACTGTTTTTT	CASSSQGGSKLFF
once	TRBV19	-	TRBJ1-2	TGTGCCAGTATGGAGAGGCAGCTACCCTATGGCTACACCTTC	CASMERQLPYGYTF
-	TRBV18	-	TRBJ1-3	TGTGCCACAACCTTCGGGGGTGCCGGAAACACCATATATTTT	CATTFGGAGNTIYF
once	TRBV30	-	TRBJ1-1	TGTGCCTGGAGCCTGAGGGGGGTCAACACTGAAGCTTTCTTT	CAWSLRGVNTEAFF
once	TRBV5-4	TRBD1	TRBJ1-3	TGTGCCAGCAGCTCGATGGGACAGGTTAAGACGGGAAACACCATATATTTT	CASSSMGQVKTGNTIYF
-	TRBV28	TRBD1	TRBJ1-2	TGTGCCAGCAGTTTGATGTCCCGGGACAGGGCTAGTCGGCGCATCTACTATGGCTACACCTTC	CASSLMSRDRASRRIYYGYTF
-	TRBV24-1	-	TRBJ2-2	TGTGCCACCAGTGATTTTATAGGGCGGGGCACCGGGGAGCTGTTTTTT	CATSDFIGRGTGELFF
-	TRBV9	-	TRBJ1-2	TGTGCCAGCAGCGTAGCAGGGGCAAGCTATGGCTACACCTTC	CASSVAGASYGYTF
few	TRBV6-5	TRBD1	TRBJ1-2	TGTGCCAGCAGTTACTTAGGACAGGGCGACTATGGCTACACCTTC	CASSYLGQGDYGYTF
-	TRBV11-3	-	TRBJ1-1	TGTGCCAGCAGCTTAGGGGGCATTGACACTGAAGCTTTCTTT	CASSLGGIDTEAFF
-	TRBV11-2	-	TRBJ1-4	TGTGCCAGCAGCCCCGGAGGTGAAAAACTGTTTTTT	CASSPGGEKLFF
once	TRBV6-1	TRBD2	TRBJ2-3	TGTGCCAGCAGTGGAGTAGCGGGAGGCTCCCGCACAGATACGCAGTATTTT	CASSGVAGGSRTDTQYF
-	TRBV19	-	TRBJ1-1	TGTGCCAGTAGTTTCGGGACACTGAACACTGAAGCTTTCTTT	CASSFGTLNTEAFF
-	TRBV9	-	TRBJ1-1	TGTGCCAGCAGCGTCGAGAGGGGCACTGAAGCTTTCTTT	CASSVERGTEAFF
once	TRBV11-2	-	TRBJ1-3	TGTGCCAGCAGCTTCCCTGGAAACACCATATATTTT	CASSFPGNTIYF